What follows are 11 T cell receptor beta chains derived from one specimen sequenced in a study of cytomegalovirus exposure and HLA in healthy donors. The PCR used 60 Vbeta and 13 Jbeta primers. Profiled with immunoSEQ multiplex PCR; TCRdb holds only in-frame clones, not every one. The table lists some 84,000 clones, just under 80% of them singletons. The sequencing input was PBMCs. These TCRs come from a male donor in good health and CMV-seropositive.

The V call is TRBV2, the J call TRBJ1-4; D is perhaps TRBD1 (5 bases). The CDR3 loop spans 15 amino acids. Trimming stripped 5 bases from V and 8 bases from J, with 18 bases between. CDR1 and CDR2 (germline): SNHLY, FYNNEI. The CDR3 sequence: CASSPGSGGGEKLFF. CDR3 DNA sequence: TGTGCCAGCAGTCCCGGCTCGGGGGGAGGCGAAAAACTGTTTTTT. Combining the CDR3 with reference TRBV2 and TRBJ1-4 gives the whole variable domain EPEVTQTPSHQVTQMGQEVILRCVPISNHLYFYWYRQILGQKVEFLVSFYNNEISEKSEIFDDQFSVERPDGSNFTLKIRSTKLEDSAMYFCASSPGSGGGEKLFFGSGTQLSVL.

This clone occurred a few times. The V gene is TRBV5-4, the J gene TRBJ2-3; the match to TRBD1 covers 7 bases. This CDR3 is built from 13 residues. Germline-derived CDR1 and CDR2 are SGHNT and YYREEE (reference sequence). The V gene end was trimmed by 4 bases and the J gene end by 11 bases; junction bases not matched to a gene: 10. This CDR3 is CASSPERQGQQYF. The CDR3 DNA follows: TGTGCCAGCAGCCCCGAGAGACAGGGACAGCAGTATTTT.

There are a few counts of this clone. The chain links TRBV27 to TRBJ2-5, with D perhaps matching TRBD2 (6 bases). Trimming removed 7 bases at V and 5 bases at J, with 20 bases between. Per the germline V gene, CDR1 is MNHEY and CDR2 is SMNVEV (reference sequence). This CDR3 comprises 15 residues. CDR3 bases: TGTGCCAGCACTAAAGAGGCGGGGCGGTTTGAGACCCAGTACTTC. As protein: CASTKEAGRFETQYF.

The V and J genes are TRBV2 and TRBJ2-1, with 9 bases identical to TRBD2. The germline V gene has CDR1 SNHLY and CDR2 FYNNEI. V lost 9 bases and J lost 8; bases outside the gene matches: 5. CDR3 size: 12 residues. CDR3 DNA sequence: TGTGCCAGGGGACTAGCTGTGCATGAGCAGTTCTTC. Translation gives CARGLAVHEQFF. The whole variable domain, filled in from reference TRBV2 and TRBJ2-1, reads EPEVTQTPSHQVTQMGQEVILRCVPISNHLYFYWYRQILGQKVEFLVSFYNNEISEKSEIFDDQFSVERPDGSNFTLKIRSTKLEDSAMYFCARGLAVHEQFFGPGTRLTVL.

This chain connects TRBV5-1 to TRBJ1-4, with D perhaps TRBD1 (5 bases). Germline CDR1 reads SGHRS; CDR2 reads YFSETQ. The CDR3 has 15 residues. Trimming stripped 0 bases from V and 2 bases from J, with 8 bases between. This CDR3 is CASSLAGGTNEKLFF. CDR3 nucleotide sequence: TGCGCCAGCAGCTTGGCCGGGGGGACTAATGAAAAACTGTTTTTT.

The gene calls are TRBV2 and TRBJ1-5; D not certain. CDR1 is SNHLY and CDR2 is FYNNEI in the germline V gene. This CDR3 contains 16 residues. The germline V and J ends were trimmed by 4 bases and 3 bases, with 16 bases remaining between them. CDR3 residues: CASSGRLLRNNQPQHF. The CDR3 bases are TGTGCCAGCAGTGGTAGGTTGCTGCGGAACAATCAGCCCCAGCATTTT.

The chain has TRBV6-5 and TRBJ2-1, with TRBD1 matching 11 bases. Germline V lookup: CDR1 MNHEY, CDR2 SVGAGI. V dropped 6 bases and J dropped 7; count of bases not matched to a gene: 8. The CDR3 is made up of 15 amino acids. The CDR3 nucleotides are TGTGCCAGCAGCCCGGGACAGGGGGTAATGAATGAGCAGTTCTTC. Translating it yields CASSPGQGVMNEQFF.

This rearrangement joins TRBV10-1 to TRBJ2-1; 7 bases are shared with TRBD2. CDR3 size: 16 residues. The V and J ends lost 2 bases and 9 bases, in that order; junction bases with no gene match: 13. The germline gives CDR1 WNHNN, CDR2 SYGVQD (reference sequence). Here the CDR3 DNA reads TGCGCCAGCAGTGAGACTAGCGCCTCCATCGTTAGTGAGCAGTTCTTC. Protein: CASSETSASIVSEQFF.

CDR3 protein: CASSEAGGRASVGEQFF. CDR3 in DNA: TGTGCCAGCAGTGAAGCTGGCGGGAGGGCCTCGGTAGGTGAGCAGTTCTTC. V usage is TRBV6-1 and J usage is TRBJ2-1; 9 positions agree with TRBD2. This CDR3 is built from 17 residues. V was pared by 0 bases and J by 9 bases, with 12 bases of the junction left unmatched. CDR1 and CDR2 (germline): MNHNS, SASEGT.

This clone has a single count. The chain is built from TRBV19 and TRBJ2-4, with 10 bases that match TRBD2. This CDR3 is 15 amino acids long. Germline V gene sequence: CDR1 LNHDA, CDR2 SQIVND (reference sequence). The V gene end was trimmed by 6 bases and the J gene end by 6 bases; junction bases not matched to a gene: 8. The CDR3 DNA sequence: TGTGCCAGTAGAGATCTAGCGGGAGCCGGAAACATTCAGTACTTC. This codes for CASRDLAGAGNIQYF.

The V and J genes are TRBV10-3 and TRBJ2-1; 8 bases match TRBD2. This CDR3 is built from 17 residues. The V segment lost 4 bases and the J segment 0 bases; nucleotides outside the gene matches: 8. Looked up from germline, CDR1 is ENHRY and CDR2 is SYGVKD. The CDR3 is CAISASTGTSSYNEQFF. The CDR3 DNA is TGTGCCATCAGTGCATCAACCGGGACTAGCTCCTACAATGAGCAGTTCTTC.